This entry lists 32 T cell receptor beta chains sequenced from one sample in a study of Tregs in tolerant kidney transplant recipients. Here immunoSEQ multiplex PCR was the method, and the copy in TCRdb shows in-frame clones only, minus some. The sample yields tens of thousands of clones, around 83% seen once. Material for sequencing was CD4+ T cells from blood. The receptor source for this set is a human donor in good health.

The genes are TRBV19 and TRBJ2-5, with 7 bases that match TRBD1. Germline lookup yields CDR1 LNHDA and CDR2 SQIVND (reference sequence). V lost 5 bases and J lost 3; bases outside the gene matches: 6. This CDR3 comprises 14 residues. The CDR3 coding sequence is TGTGCCAGTAGTCCCCGGGACAGCGAAGAGACCCAGTACTTC. It yields the protein CASSPRDSEETQYF.

V gene TRBV7-9 combines with J gene TRBJ2-1, with 9 bases that match TRBD2. Germline CDR1 is SEHNR and CDR2 is FQNEAQ (reference sequence). The J segment lost 4 bases and the V segment lost 3 bases, leaving 13 bases of the junction unmatched. The CDR3 runs 18 residues. The CDR3 spells CASSLGRDGLAFYNEQFF. CDR3 DNA sequence: TGTGCCAGCAGCTTGGGCCGAGATGGACTAGCGTTTTACAATGAGCAGTTCTTC.

The V call is TRBV19, the J call TRBJ1-4; the D is unclear. This CDR3 has 12 amino acids. Germline CDR1 LNHDA, CDR2 SQIVND (reference sequence). V was shortened by 8 bases and J by 7 bases, with 11 bases between the two germline ends. CDR3 in DNA: TGTGCCAGTGGGGTCCATGGTGAAAAACTGTTTTTT. Protein sequence: CASGVHGEKLFF.

The chain combines TRBV6-1 with TRBJ1-5; unclear D gene. The germline V and J ends were trimmed by 0 bases and 5 bases, with 5 bases remaining between them. This CDR3 is 13 amino acids long. CDR1 is MNHNS, CDR2 SASEGT, per germline. Written as DNA, the CDR3 is TGTGCCAGCAGTGAAGCCGGGTATCAGCCCCAGCATTTT. This codes for CASSEAGYQPQHF.

This chain links TRBV9 with TRBJ1-3; a possible D gene is TRBD1 (6 bases). This CDR3 has 15 residues. CDR1 is SGDLS and CDR2 is YYNGEE in the germline V gene. Trimming took 0 bases from V and 2 from J, leaving 9 bases between them. The DNA of the CDR3 is TGTGCCAGCAGCGTAGGGGGGGGCACTGGAAACACCATATATTTT. Its protein product is CASSVGGGTGNTIYF.

The chain uses TRBV6-1 and TRBJ2-3, with unresolved D. Between the trimmed V and J ends, which lost 2 bases and 0 bases, there was a span of 9 bases. This CDR3 has 15 amino acids. CDR1 is MNHNS and CDR2 is SASEGT in the germline V gene. The CDR3 protein is CASSEFGASTDTQYF. CDR3 DNA: TGTGCCAGCAGTGAATTTGGCGCTAGCACAGATACGCAGTATTTT.

This clone was observed once. This rearrangement joins TRBV30 to TRBJ1-6; possible D gene TRBD1, 5 bases. V was shortened by 0 bases and J by 10 bases, with 10 bases between the two germline ends. Per germline, CDR1 GTSNPN and CDR2 SVGIG (reference sequence). CDR3 length equals 13 residues. CDR3 sequence reads: CAWSVSRDSPLHF. The CDR3 nucleotides read TGTGCCTGGAGTGTGTCCCGGGACTCACCCCTCCACTTT.

The chain is built from TRBV9 and TRBJ1-1; no reliable D call. Between the trimmed V and J ends, which lost 0 bases and 3 bases, there was a span of 21 bases. The CDR3 covers 18 residues. Germline-derived CDR1 and CDR2 are SGDLS and YYNGEE. The CDR3: CASSVGPIGSTRDTEAFF. CDR3 DNA: TGTGCCAGCAGCGTAGGCCCAATCGGATCAACCAGAGACACTGAAGCTTTCTTT.

The J gene is TRBJ2-5, the V gene TRBV20-1; a possible D gene is TRBD2 (5 bases). Between the trimmed V and J ends, which lost 7 bases and 0 bases, there was a span of 6 bases. CDR1 and CDR2 from the germline V gene are DFQATT and SNEGSKA (reference sequence). The CDR3 covers 11 residues. The CDR3 loop is CSVGDQETQYF. The CDR3 DNA reads as TGCAGTGTGGGAGACCAAGAGACCCAGTACTTC.

The CDR3 bases are TGTGCCAGCAGCGGACCGGGAGTCGTTAACAATGAGCAGTTCTTC. Translation gives CASSGPGVVNNEQFF. The gene calls are TRBV9 and TRBJ2-1; D is perhaps TRBD2 (6 bases). The CDR3 covers 15 residues. The V gene lost 3 bases and the J gene lost 5 bases, with 15 bases spanning the gap. Per germline, CDR1 SGDLS and CDR2 YYNGEE.

The genes are TRBV6-1 and TRBJ1-5, with 9 bases matching TRBD1. V lost 4 bases and J lost 5; bases outside the gene matches: 12. From germline, CDR1 is MNHNS and CDR2 SASEGT. CDR3 length: 17 amino acids. CDR3 coding DNA: TGTGCCAGCAGTGTAAGCCGGAATTGGGACAGGGATCAGCCCCAGCATTTT. As protein: CASSVSRNWDRDQPQHF.

The chain has TRBV27 and TRBJ1-5, with D perhaps TRBD1 (6 bases). The CDR3 spans 18 residues. Looked up from germline, CDR1 is MNHEY and CDR2 is SMNVEV (reference sequence). V lost 1 base and J 0 bases, leaving 16 bases between the germline ends. The CDR3 reads CASSLYQGLTDSNQPQHF. CDR3 DNA sequence: TGTGCCAGCAGTTTATACCAGGGGCTAACAGATAGCAATCAGCCCCAGCATTTT.

This clone is classed as medium-sized. The rearrangement joins TRBV2 to TRBJ2-7; D is perhaps TRBD1 (6 bases). Germline assignment: CDR1 SNHLY and CDR2 FYNNEI. The V and J ends lost 2 bases and 10 bases respectively, with 12 bases between them. This CDR3 region has 12 residues. This CDR3 reads CASSERAGAQYF. In DNA form, the CDR3 reads TGTGCCAGCAGTGAAAGGGCAGGGGCCCAGTACTTC.

This chain links TRBV7-3 with TRBJ2-7, with TRBD1 matching 9 bases. Germline V gives CDR1 SGHTA, CDR2 FQGTGA. J was trimmed by 5 bases and V by 2 bases; bases with no gene match: 4. The CDR3 covers 14 residues. CDR3 nucleotide sequence: TGTGCCAGCAGCTTAGGACAGGGGAAGGACGAGCAGTACTTC. Translation: CASSLGQGKDEQYF.

The J gene is TRBJ2-7, the V gene TRBV9; D may be TRBD1 or TRBD2 (5 bases each). CDR3 length equals 15 residues. Germline values: CDR1 SGDLS, CDR2 YYNGEE. With 0 bases removed from V and 2 bases from J, the gap between germline ends came to 12 bases. The CDR3 nucleotides are TGTGCCAGCAGCGTAGCTGGGGGTTCGGCCTACGAGCAGTACTTC. Its translation: CASSVAGGSAYEQYF.

This chain links TRBV11-2 with TRBJ2-7; 8 nucleotides match TRBD1. This CDR3 spans 14 amino acids. The germline V gene has CDR1 SGHAT and CDR2 FQNNGV. V lost 8 bases, J lost 4 bases, and 10 bases stayed unmatched. This chain's CDR3 is CASRPGQEGYEQYF. For the CDR3, the DNA is TGTGCCAGCCGCCCGGGACAGGAGGGGTACGAGCAGTACTTC.

The chain carries TRBV9 and TRBJ2-7; 9 positions agree with TRBD1. The germline V gene has CDR1 SGDLS and CDR2 YYNGEE. The CDR3 is 16 residues long. The J segment lost 5 bases and the V segment lost 0 bases, leaving 9 bases of the junction unmatched. Here the CDR3 DNA reads TGTGCCAGCAGCGTAGAAGGGCGGGGACAGGGTCACGAGCAGTACTTC. Translated: CASSVEGRGQGHEQYF.

J is TRBJ2-3 and V is TRBV5-1, with D possibly TRBD2 on 7 matching bases. CDR1 SGHRS and CDR2 YFSETQ come from the germline V gene. This CDR3 region has 16 residues. Between the trimmed V and J ends, which lost 0 bases and 1 base, there was a span of 12 bases. CDR3 nucleotide sequence: TGCGCCAGCAGCTTGGCTCGGGGGGCCGGCACAGATACGCAGTATTTT. Translated: CASSLARGAGTDTQYF.

The chain is built from TRBV7-2 and TRBJ2-7, with D perhaps being TRBD1 or TRBD2 (5 bases each). CDR3 length equals 15 residues. CDR1 SGHTA and CDR2 FQGNSA come from the germline V gene. V was pared by 5 bases and J by 3 bases, with 17 bases between. CDR3 loop: CASSQLPGAFYEQYF. CDR3 nucleotides: TGTGCCAGCAGCCAACTGCCCGGGGCCTTCTACGAGCAGTACTTC.

V and J are TRBV7-3 and TRBJ1-2; the D gene is possibly TRBD1 (6 bases). The CDR3 loop spans 15 amino acids. V was cut by 6 bases and J by 5 bases, with 19 bases left in between. Per germline, CDR1 SGHTA and CDR2 FQGTGA. The CDR3 nucleotides read TGTGCCAGCAGTCCATACCCTGGGGACACTTATGGCTACACCTTC. Translating it yields CASSPYPGDTYGYTF.

The gene calls are TRBV5-4 and TRBJ2-5, with 9 bases aligning to TRBD2. The CDR3 has 16 residues. The trim removed 0 bases at V and 5 bases at J, leaving 8 bases unmatched. Germline V lookup: CDR1 SGHNT, CDR2 YYREEE (reference sequence). As DNA, the CDR3 is TGTGCCAGCAGCTTGGTGGTAGCGGGAGAAGGGGAGACCCAGTACTTC. Translated: CASSLVVAGEGETQYF.

The chain is built from TRBV14 and TRBJ2-5, with 9 bases that match TRBD1. CDR3 length: 13 amino acids. V shed 10 bases, J shed 3 bases, and the junction held 6 bases outside the gene matches. Germline V gene data show CDR1 as SGHDN and CDR2 as FVKESK. The CDR3 reads CATAGQGKETQYF. The DNA for the CDR3 is TGTGCCACCGCGGGACAGGGCAAAGAGACCCAGTACTTC. Based on the CDR3 plus reference TRBV14 and TRBJ2-5, the full variable domain is EAGVTQFPSHSVIEKGQTVTLRCDPISGHDNLYWYRRVMGKEIKFLLHFVKESKQDESGMPNNRFLAERTGGTYSTLKVQPAELEDSGVYFCATAGQGKETQYFGPGTRLLVL.

This chain links TRBV7-9 with TRBJ1-1; TRBD1 is a possible D gene (6 bases). The CDR3 spans 13 residues. The germline gives CDR1 SEHNR, CDR2 FQNEAQ (reference sequence). V lost 5 bases and J 4 bases, leaving 11 bases between the germline ends. This chain's CDR3 is CASSTQGSTEAFF. For the CDR3, the DNA is TGTGCCAGCAGCACACAGGGTAGCACTGAAGCTTTCTTT.

This sequence joins TRBV5-6 and TRBJ2-1; TRBD1 matches 7 bases. The CDR3 covers 15 residues. The junction had 6 bases not matched to a gene; V was cut back by 2 bases and J by 4 bases. Germline CDR1 is SGHDT and CDR2 is YYEEEE. For the CDR3, the DNA is TGTGCCAGCAGCTTCGAGACAGGGTTTTACAATGAGCAGTTCTTC. As protein: CASSFETGFYNEQFF.

The CDR3: CASSQDWDTSEFSDTQYF. The DNA of the CDR3 is TGTGCCAGCAGCCAAGACTGGGACACTAGTGAGTTTTCGGATACGCAGTATTTT. The chain employs TRBV4-2 and TRBJ2-3; the D gene is possibly TRBD1 (6 bases). This CDR3 comprises 18 residues. The ends were cut back, 0 bases at V and 6 bases at J, with 22 bases in the middle. Germline V lookup: CDR1 LGHNA, CDR2 YNFKEQ.

The V and J genes are TRBV2 and TRBJ2-7, with D possibly TRBD1 on 6 matching bases. The CDR3 spans 18 residues. V lost 3 bases, J lost 1 base, and 22 bases lay in between. Germline V gene data show CDR1 as SNHLY and CDR2 as FYNNEI. The CDR3 DNA is TGTGCCAGCAGTGAGGTTGCTCCTGTCCGGGACACTTCCTACGAGCAGTACTTC. Its protein product is CASSEVAPVRDTSYEQYF.

The V call is TRBV7-9, the J call TRBJ1-1; 7 bases match TRBD1. The V and J ends lost 7 bases and 4 bases, in that order; junction bases with no gene match: 15. This CDR3 comprises 16 residues. Germline V lookup: CDR1 SEHNR, CDR2 FQNEAQ (reference sequence). CDR3 loop: CASTVNQGGAATEAFF. Written as DNA, the CDR3 is TGTGCCAGCACCGTAAATCAAGGGGGCGCGGCCACTGAAGCTTTCTTT.

This chain connects TRBV4-1 to TRBJ1-4; D gene ambiguous. The CDR3 is 16 residues long. The ends were cut back, 0 bases at V and 0 bases at J, with 8 bases in the middle. Per germline, CDR1 MGHRA and CDR2 YSYEKL. The CDR3 spells CASSQDWGATNEKLFF. For the CDR3, the DNA is TGCGCCAGCAGCCAAGATTGGGGAGCAACTAATGAAAAACTGTTTTTT.

The rearrangement uses TRBV29-1 and TRBJ2-7; D is perhaps TRBD1 or TRBD2 (6 bases each). V lost 8 bases, J lost 7 bases, and 15 bases lay in between. Germline CDR1 SQVTM, CDR2 ANQGSEA. The CDR3 runs to 11 residues. The CDR3 bases are TGCAGCTCCATGTGGGGGGCAGAGCAGTACTTC. Its protein is CSSMWGAEQYF.

The V and J genes are TRBV5-1 and TRBJ1-4, with a tentative D call TRBD1 (5 bases). The CDR3 sequence is 15 residues long. Trimming shortened V by 4 bases and J by 6 bases, and 16 bases separated the two germline ends. CDR1 is SGHRS and CDR2 is YFSETQ in the germline V gene. This chain's CDR3 is CASSQRPGEDEKLFF. The CDR3 bases are TGCGCCAGCAGCCAAAGGCCGGGGGAGGATGAAAAACTGTTTTTT.

This rearrangement joins TRBV19 to TRBJ2-6; 9 nucleotides agree with TRBD1. CDR1 is LNHDA, CDR2 SQIVND, per germline (reference sequence). The V and J ends lost 10 bases and 0 bases, in that order; junction bases with no gene match: 13. The CDR3 has 18 residues. CDR3 loop: CATELGTGFFSGANVLTF. Here the CDR3 DNA reads TGTGCCACCGAGCTAGGGACAGGGTTTTTCTCTGGGGCCAACGTCCTGACTTTC. Drawing the rest from reference TRBV19 and TRBJ2-6, the complete variable domain is DGGITQSPKYLFRKEGQNVTLSCEQNLNHDAMYWYRQDPGQGLRLIYYSQIVNDFQKGDIAEGYSVSREKKESFPLTVTSAQKNPTAFYLCATELGTGFFSGANVLTFGAGSRLTVL.

The rearrangement uses TRBV6-5 and TRBJ2-1; D unclear. CDR3 size: 14 residues. Germline CDR1 reads MNHEY; CDR2 reads SVGAGI. Between the trimmed V and J ends, which lost 7 bases and 4 bases, there was a span of 14 bases. The CDR3 spells CASKVGLGYNEQFF. The CDR3 DNA reads TGTGCCAGCAAGGTCGGATTGGGTTACAATGAGCAGTTCTTC.